The entry that follows covers one T cell receptor beta chain sequence. Its antigen is unknown. The data are from a study of Graves' ophthalmopathy and Graves' hyperthyroidism. Study observations and caveats: The model's ophthalmopathy progression predictions had approximately 71% sensitivity and 72.22% specificity.

Enrolled hyperthyroidism patients had a new diagnosis, a duration under 2 months, and an age of 18 to 65. Ineligible for inclusion were patients with other autoimmune diseases, uncontrolled infections, pregnancy or lactation. V lost 4 bases to trimming and J lost 7 bases, with 13 bases between them. CDR3 length: 14 amino acids. The V gene's germline CDR1 is LGHNA and CDR2 YNFKEQ. RNA transcripts yielded amplified TCR beta CDR3 regions. The workflow started with a first-round RT-PCR run with HTBI primers and then moved on to a second-round multiplex PCR. Each CDR3 protein gets one entry after TCRdb re-called the multiplex PCR reads with MiXCR. The sample records over a million distinct CDR3 sequences, about 35% being singletons.

Material for sequencing was peripheral blood or thyroid tissue (not recorded which). The origin of this receptor is an adult man with Graves' hyperthyroidism. The chain uses TRBV4-2 and TRBJ2-2, with D perhaps given as TRBD1 or TRBD2 (5 bases each). The CDR3, as DNA: TGTGCCAGCAGCCGGGACGTCTACATCGGGGAGCTGTTTTTT. It translates to CASSRDVYIGELFF.